This T cell receptor beta chain was obtained from a study of shared clonotypes between healthy human individuals. Naive CD45RA+ and memory CD45RA-negative subsets were split from CD4+ cells. Profiling relied on immunoSEQ multiplex PCR, and the TCRdb table lists in-frame clones only, not all of them. The data hold 700,000 or so clones, with 55% to 75% observed a single time. Study-level findings and limits: Estimated richness was generally greater in naive than memory subsets.

Of note for this clone: Its target is not known.

The V segment lost 1 base and the J segment 5 bases; nucleotides outside the gene matches: 5. The CDR3 loop spans 16 amino acids. The germline CDR1 and CDR2 sequences are SGHNT and YYREEE (reference sequence). This chain joins TRBV5-4 and TRBJ2-1; 11 bases are shared with TRBD2. The sequence came from a woman in her 30s in good health. Sequenced sample: memory CD4+ T cells sorted from blood. The sample's subset: CD45RA-negative fraction. The CDR3 DNA reads as TGTGCCAGCAGCTTGAGGGGGGGACTAGCGGACAATGAGCAGTTCTTC. Translated, it gives CASSLRGGLADNEQFF.